This T cell receptor (beta chain) appears in the sequencing data of a study of shared clonotypes between healthy human individuals. Trimming left V 4 bases short and J 5 bases short, with 16 bases between. Germline V gives CDR1 LNHDA, CDR2 SQIVND (reference sequence). The CDR3 length is 15 residues. Libraries were prepared by immunoSEQ multiplex PCR; TCRdb keeps only in-frame clonotypes and omits some of them. In the table there are 2 million to 3 million clones, roughly 93% of which are singletons. The chain recombines TRBV19 with TRBJ2-3; no clear D gene. The TCR was taken from a man aged 18-30 years in good health. Some clones in this sample may be carry-over from other donors' samples. The specimen was naive CD4+ T cells from PBMCs. The subset was: CD45RA+ positively selected. The CDR3 DNA sequence: TGTGCCAGTAGTACCTCCCGGCTAGATGGAGATACGCAGTATTTT. Translation: CASSTSRLDGDTQYF.